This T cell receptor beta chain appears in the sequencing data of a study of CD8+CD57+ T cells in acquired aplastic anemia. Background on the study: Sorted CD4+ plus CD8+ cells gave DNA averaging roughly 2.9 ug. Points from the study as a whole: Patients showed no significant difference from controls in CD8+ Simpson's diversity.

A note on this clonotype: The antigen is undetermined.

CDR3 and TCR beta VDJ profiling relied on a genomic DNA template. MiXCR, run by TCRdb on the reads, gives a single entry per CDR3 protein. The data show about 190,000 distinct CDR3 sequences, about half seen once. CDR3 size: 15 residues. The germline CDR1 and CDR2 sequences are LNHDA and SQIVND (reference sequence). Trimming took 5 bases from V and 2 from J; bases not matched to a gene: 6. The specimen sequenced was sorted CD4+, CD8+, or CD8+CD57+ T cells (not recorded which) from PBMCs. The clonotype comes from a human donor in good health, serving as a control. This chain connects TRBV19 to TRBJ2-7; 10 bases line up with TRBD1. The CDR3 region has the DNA TGTGCCAGTAGTTCCGGGACAGGGGTTGCCTACGAGCAGTACTTC. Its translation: CASSSGTGVAYEQYF.